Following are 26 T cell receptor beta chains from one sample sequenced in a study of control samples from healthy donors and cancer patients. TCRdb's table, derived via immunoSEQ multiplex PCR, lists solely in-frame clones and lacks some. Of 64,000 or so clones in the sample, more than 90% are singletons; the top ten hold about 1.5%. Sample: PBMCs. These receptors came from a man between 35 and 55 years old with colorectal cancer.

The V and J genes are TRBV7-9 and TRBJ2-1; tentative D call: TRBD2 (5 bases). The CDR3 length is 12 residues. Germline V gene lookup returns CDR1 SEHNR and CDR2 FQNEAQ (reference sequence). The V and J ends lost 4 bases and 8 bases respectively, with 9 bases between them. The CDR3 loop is CASSSLEDEQFF. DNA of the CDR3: TGTGCCAGCAGCTCGCTGGAGGATGAGCAGTTCTTC. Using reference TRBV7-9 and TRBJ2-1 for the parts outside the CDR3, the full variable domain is DTGVSQNPRHKITKRGQNVTFRCDPISEHNRLYWYRQTLGQGPEFLTYFQNEAQLEKSRLLSDRFSAERPKGSFSTLEIQRTEQGDSAMYLCASSSLEDEQFFGPGTRLTVL.

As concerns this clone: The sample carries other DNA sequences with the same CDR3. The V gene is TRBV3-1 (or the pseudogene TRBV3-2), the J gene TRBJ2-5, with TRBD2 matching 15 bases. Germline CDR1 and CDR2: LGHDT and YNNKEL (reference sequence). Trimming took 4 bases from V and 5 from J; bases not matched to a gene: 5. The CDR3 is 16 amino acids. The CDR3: CASSRGLAGGQETQYF. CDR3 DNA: TGTGCCAGCAGCCGGGGACTAGCGGGGGGCCAGGAGACCCAGTACTTC.

The chain's CDR3 is CASSLSQTTYEQYF. DNA for the CDR3: TGCGCCAGCAGCCTCTCTCAGACTACCTACGAGCAGTACTTC. J is TRBJ2-7 and V is TRBV5-1; a possible D gene is TRBD2 (5 bases). Between the trimmed V and J ends, which lost 4 bases and 2 bases, there was a span of 13 bases. This CDR3 is 14 amino acids long. Germline CDR1 SGHRS, CDR2 YFSETQ.

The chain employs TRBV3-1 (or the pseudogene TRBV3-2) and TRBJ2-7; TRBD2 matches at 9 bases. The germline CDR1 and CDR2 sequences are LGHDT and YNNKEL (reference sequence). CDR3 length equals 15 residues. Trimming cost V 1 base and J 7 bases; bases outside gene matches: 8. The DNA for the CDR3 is TGTGCCAGCAGCCAAGGTAGGCTAGCGGGGCTGGAGCAGTACTTC. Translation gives CASSQGRLAGLEQYF.

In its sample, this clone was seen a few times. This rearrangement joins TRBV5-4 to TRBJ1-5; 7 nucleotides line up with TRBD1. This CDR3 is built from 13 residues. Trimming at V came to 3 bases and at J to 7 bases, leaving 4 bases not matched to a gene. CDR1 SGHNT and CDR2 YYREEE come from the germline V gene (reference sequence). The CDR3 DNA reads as TGTGCCAGCAGCTCCGACAGGGCGCAGCCCCAGCATTTT. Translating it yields CASSSDRAQPQHF.

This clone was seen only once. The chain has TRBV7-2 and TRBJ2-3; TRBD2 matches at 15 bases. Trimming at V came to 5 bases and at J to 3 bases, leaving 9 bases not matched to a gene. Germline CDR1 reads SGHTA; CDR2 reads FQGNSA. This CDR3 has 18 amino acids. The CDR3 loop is CASSAGTSGGPITDTQYF. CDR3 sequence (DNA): TGTGCCAGCAGCGCCGGGACTAGCGGGGGGCCGATAACAGATACGCAGTATTTT.

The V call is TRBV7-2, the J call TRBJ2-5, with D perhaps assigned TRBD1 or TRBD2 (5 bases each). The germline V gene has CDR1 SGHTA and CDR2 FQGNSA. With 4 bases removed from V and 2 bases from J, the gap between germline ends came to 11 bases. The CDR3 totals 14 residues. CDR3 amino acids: CASSSPGTQETQYF. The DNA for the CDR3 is TGTGCCAGCAGCTCACCCGGGACGCAAGAGACCCAGTACTTC.

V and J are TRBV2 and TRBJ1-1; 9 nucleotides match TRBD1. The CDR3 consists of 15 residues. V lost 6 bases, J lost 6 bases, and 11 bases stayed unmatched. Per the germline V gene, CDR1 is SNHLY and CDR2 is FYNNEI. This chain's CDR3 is CASRPGTGYPAEAFF. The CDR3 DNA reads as TGTGCCAGCAGGCCCGGGACAGGGTACCCCGCTGAAGCTTTCTTT.

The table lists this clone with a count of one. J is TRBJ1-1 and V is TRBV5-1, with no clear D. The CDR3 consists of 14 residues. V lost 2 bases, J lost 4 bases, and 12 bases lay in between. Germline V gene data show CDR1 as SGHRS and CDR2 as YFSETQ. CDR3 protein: CASSFDTQSTEAFF. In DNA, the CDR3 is TGCGCCAGCAGCTTCGACACCCAGAGCACTGAAGCTTTCTTT.

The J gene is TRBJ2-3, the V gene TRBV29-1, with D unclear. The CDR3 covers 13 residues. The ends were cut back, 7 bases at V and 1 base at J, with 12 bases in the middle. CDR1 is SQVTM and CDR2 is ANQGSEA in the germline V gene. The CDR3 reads CSGILRGTDTQYF. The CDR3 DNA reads TGCAGCGGGATCCTACGAGGCACAGATACGCAGTATTTT.

The CDR3 DNA reads TGTGCCAGCAGCTTACAACAGGGGCCCCTTTCTAACTATGGCTACACCTTC. Translating gives CASSLQQGPLSNYGYTF. The chain recombines TRBV7-3 with TRBJ1-2, with 7 bases aligning to TRBD1. The ends lost 2 bases at V and 0 bases at J; junction bases unmatched: 9. The germline V gene has CDR1 SGHTA and CDR2 FQGTGA. This CDR3 contains 17 residues.

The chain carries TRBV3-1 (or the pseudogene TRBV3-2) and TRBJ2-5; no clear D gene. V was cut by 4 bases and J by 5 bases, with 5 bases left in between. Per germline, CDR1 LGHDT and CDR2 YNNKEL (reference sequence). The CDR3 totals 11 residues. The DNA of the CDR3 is TGTGCCAGCAGCCTCGGGGAGACCCAGTACTTC. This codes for CASSLGETQYF.

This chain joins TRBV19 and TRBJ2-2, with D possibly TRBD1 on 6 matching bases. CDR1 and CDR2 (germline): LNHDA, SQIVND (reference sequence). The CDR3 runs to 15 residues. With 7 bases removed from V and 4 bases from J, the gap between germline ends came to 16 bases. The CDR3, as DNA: TGTGCCAGTACCACCTGGGGGCTTGGCACCGGGGAGCTGTTTTTT. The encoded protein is CASTTWGLGTGELFF.

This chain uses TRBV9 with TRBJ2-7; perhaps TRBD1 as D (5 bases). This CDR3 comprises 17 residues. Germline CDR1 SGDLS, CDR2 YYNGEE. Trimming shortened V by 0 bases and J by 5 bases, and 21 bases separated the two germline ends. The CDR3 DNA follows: TGTGCCAGCAGCGTAGCCCCCAATTCCCTGTCAGGGAACGAGCAGTACTTC. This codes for CASSVAPNSLSGNEQYF. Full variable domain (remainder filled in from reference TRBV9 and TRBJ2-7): DSGVTQTPKHLITATGQRVTLRCSPRSGDLSVYWYQQSLDQGLQFLIQYYNGEERAKGNILERFSAQQFPDLHSELNLSSLELGDSALYFCASSVAPNSLSGNEQYFGPGTRLTVT.

The CDR3 sequence is CASRGTAGTDTQYF. CDR3 in DNA: TGTGCCAGCAGGGGGACGGCAGGGACAGATACGCAGTATTTT. The rearrangement links TRBV2 to TRBJ2-3; D may correspond to TRBD1 or TRBD2 (5 bases each). Deletions cut 6 bases from V and 3 bases from J, with 13 bases between. Looked up from germline, CDR1 is SNHLY and CDR2 is FYNNEI. The CDR3 covers 14 residues.

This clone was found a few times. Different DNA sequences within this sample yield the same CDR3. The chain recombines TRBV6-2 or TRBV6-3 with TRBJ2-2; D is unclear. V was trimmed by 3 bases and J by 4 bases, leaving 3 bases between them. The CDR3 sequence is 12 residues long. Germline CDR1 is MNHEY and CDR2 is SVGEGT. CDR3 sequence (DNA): TGTGCCAGCAGTTATAGCACCGGGGAGCTGTTTTTT. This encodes CASSYSTGELFF.

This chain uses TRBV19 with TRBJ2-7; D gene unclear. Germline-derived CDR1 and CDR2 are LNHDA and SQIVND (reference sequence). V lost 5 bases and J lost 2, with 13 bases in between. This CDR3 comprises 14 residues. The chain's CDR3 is CASSSYLGAYEQYF. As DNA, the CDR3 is TGTGCCAGTAGTTCGTACCTAGGAGCCTACGAGCAGTACTTC.

CDR3 nucleotide sequence: TGTGCCAGCAGCCCGTTCGGCTCCTACAATGAGCAGTTCTTC. Amino acids: CASSPFGSYNEQFF. The chain recombines TRBV3-1 (or the pseudogene TRBV3-2) with TRBJ2-1, with no clear D. V was trimmed by 4 bases and J by 0 bases, leaving 7 bases between them. Per the germline V gene, CDR1 is LGHDT and CDR2 is YNNKEL (reference sequence). This CDR3 has 14 amino acids.

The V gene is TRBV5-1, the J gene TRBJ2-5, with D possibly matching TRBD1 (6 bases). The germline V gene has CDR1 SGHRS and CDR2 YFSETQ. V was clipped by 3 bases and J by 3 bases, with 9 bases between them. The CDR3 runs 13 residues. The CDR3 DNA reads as TGCGCCAGCAGCTCAGGACAGAAAGAGACCCAGTACTTC. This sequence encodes CASSSGQKETQYF. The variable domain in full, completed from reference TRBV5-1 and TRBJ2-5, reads KAGVTQTPRYLIKTRGQQVTLSCSPISGHRSVSWYQQTPGQGLQFLFEYFSETQRNKGNFPGRFSGRQFSNSRSEMNVSTLELGDSALYLCASSSGQKETQYFGPGTRLLVL.

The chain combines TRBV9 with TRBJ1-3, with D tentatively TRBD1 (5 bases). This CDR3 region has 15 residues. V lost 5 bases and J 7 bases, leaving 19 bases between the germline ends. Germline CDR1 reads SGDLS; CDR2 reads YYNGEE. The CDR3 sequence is CASSVGVALGNTIYF. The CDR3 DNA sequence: TGTGCCAGCAGTGTGGGGGTAGCCCTCGGGAACACCATATATTTT. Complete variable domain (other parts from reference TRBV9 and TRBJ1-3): DSGVTQTPKHLITATGQRVTLRCSPRSGDLSVYWYQQSLDQGLQFLIQYYNGEERAKGNILERFSAQQFPDLHSELNLSSLELGDSALYFCASSVGVALGNTIYFGEGSWLTVV.

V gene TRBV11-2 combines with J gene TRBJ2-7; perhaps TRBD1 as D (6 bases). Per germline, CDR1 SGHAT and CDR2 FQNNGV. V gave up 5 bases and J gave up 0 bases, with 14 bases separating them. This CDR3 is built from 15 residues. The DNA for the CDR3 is TGTGCCAGCAGCCCGGGACAAACTTTCTCCTACGAGCAGTACTTC. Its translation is CASSPGQTFSYEQYF. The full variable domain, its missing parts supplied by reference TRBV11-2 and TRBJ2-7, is EAGVAQSPRYKIIEKRQSVAFWCNPISGHATLYWYQQILGQGPKLLIQFQNNGVVDDSQLPKDRFSAERLKGVDSTLKIQPAKLEDSAVYLCASSPGQTFSYEQYFGPGTRLTVT.

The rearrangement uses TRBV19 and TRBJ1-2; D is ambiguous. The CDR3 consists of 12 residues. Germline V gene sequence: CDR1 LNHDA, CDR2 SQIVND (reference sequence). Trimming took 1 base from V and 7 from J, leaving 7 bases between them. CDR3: CASSIVGGGYTF. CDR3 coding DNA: TGTGCCAGTAGTATAGTAGGCGGTGGCTACACCTTC.

The CDR3 bases are TGTGCCAGCAGGCCCGGGACAGGGTATGATTCACCCCTCCACTTT. Its protein product is CASRPGTGYDSPLHF. The chain employs TRBV2 and TRBJ1-6; 9 nucleotides align to TRBD1. After removal of 6 bases from V and 8 bases from J, the junction contained 8 bases not matched to a gene. Per the germline V gene, CDR1 is SNHLY and CDR2 is FYNNEI. CDR3 length: 15 residues.

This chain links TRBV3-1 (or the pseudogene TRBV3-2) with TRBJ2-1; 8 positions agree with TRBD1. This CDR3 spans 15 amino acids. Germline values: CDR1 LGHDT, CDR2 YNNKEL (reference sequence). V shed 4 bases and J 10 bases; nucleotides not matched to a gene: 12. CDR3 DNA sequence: TGTGCCAGCAGCCCACGAGGGACAGGCCTCGGGGAGCAGTTCTTC. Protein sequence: CASSPRGTGLGEQFF.

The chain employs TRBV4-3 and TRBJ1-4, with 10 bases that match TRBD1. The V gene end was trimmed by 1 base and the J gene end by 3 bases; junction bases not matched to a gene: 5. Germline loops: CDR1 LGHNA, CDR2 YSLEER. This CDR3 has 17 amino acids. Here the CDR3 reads CASSQGQGARANEKLFF. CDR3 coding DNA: TGCGCCAGCAGCCAAGGACAGGGGGCCAGGGCTAATGAAAAACTGTTTTTT.

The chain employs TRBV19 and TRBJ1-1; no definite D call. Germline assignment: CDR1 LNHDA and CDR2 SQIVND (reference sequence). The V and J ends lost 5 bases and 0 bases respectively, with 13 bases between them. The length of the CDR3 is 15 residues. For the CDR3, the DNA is TGTGCCAGTAGTTCAAAAACACGGATGAACACTGAAGCTTTCTTT. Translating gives CASSSKTRMNTEAFF.